A single T cell receptor beta chain is shown here with its context. The antigen is not known. TCRdb called the reads again in MiXCR, with one record for every CDR3 protein. The sample includes some 920,000 distinct CDR3 sequences, 31% of them seen just once. This sample stems from a study of T cell repertoires in cytomegalovirus infection. Study-wide background: Newly reported HLA-C-restricted and thoroughly characterized HLA-B-restricted CMV epitopes were employed. The public TCR beta signatures pointed to both CMV infection and matching HLA type.

Points from the study as a whole: Clonotype analysis showed dominance of the ex vivo response by HLA-C-restricted CMV-specific TCR beta clonotypes. People with CMV and the relevant HLA were identified by cumulative public TCR beta family frequency.

V lost 8 bases to trimming and J lost 2 bases; unmatched junction nucleotides: 11. The CDR3 has 16 amino acids. Germline V gene data show CDR1 as ENHRY and CDR2 as SYGVKD. Sequencing was performed on cultured CD8+ T cells from PBMCs, taken from culture after CMV antigen stimulation. The receptor's source is a human donor in good health (CMV status not recorded). Some clones in this sample may be carry-over from other donors' samples. V and J are TRBV10-3 and TRBJ2-3, with 9 bases identical to TRBD1. DNA of the CDR3: TGTGCCATCCGGGGGGTCCGGGACAGGGACACAGATACGCAGTATTTT. Translated, it gives CAIRGVRDRDTDTQYF.